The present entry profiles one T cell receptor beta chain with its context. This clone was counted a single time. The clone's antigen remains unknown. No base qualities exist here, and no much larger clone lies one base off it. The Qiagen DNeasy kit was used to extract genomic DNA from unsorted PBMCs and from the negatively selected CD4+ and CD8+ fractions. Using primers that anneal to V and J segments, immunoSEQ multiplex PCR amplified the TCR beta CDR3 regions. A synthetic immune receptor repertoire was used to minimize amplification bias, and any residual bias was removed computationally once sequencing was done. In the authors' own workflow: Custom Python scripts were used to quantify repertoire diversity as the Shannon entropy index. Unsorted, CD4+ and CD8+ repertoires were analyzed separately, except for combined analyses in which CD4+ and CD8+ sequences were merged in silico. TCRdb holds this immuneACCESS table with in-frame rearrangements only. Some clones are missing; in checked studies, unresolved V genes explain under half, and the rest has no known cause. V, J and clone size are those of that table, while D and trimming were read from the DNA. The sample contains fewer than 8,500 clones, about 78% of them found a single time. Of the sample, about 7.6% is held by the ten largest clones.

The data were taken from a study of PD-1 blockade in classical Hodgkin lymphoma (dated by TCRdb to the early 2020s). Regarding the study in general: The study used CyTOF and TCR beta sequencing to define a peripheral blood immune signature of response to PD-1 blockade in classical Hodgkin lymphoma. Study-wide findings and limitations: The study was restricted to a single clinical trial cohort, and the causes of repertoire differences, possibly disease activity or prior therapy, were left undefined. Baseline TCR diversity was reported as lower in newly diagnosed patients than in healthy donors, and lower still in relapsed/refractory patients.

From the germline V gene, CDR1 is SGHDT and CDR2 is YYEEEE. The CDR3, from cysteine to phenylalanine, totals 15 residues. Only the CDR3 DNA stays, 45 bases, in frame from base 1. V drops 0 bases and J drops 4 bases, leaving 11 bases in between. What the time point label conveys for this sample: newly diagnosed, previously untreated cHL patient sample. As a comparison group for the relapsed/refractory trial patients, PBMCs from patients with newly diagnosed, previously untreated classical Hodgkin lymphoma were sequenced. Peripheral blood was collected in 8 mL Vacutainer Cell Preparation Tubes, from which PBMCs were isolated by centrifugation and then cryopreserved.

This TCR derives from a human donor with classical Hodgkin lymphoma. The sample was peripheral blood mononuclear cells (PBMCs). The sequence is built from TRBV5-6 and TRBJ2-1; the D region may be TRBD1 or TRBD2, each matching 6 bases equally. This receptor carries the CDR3 CASSLAGGRYNEQFF. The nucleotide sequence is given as TGTGCCAGCAGCTTGGCCGGGGGCCGGTACAATGAGCAGTTCTTC.